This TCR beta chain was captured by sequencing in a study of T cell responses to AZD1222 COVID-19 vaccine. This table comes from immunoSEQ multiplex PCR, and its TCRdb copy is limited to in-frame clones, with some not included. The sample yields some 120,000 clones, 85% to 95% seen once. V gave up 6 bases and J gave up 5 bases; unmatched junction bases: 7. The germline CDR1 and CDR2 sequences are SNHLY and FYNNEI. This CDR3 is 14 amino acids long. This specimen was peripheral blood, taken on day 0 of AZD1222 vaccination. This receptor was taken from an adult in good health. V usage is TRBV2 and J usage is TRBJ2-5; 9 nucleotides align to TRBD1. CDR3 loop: CASRAGTGWETQYF. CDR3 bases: TGTGCCAGCAGGGCCGGGACAGGGTGGGAGACCCAGTACTTC.